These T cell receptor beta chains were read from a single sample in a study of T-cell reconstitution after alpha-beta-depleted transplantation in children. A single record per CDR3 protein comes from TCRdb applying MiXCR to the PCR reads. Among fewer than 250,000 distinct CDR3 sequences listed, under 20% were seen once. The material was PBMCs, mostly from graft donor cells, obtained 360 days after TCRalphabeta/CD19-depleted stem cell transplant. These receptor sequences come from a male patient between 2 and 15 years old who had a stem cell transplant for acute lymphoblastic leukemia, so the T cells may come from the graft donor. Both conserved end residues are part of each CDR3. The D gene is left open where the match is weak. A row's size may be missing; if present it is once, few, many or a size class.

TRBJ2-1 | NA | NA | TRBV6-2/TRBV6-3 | TGTGCCAGCAGTTCCCTAGGGAGCCCCTCCTACAATGAGCAGTTCTTC | CASSSLGSPSYNEQFF
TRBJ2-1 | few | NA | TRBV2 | TGTGCCAGCAGTGATGTTGGAGGGCAGTTCTTC | CASSDVGGQFF
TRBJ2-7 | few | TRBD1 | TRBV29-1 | TGCAGCGTTGGTGGGACAGTGACCTACGAGCAGTACTTC | CSVGGTVTYEQYF
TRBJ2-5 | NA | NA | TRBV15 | TGTGCCACCAGCAGAGATCTTACCGAAGAGACCCAGTACTTC | CATSRDLTEETQYF
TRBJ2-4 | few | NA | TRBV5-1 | TGCGCCAGCAGCTTGGACAGGCCCGGGGAAAACATTCAGTACTTC | CASSLDRPGENIQYF
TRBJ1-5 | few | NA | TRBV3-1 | TGTGCCAGCAGCCAAGATCCACAGGCCCATAGCAATCAGCCCCAGCATTTT | CASSQDPQAHSNQPQHF
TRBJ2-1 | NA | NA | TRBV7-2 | TGTGCCAGCAGCTTTGGGGTCCTAGGGAGTGAGCAGTTCTTC | CASSFGVLGSEQFF
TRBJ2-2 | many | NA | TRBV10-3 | TGTGCCACCCACACGGACCTCGGGGAGCTGTTTTTT | CATHTDLGELFF
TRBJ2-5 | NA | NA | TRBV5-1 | TGCGCCAGCAGCTTGCTTACCCAAGAGACCCAGTACTTC | CASSLLTQETQYF
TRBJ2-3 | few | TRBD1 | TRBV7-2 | TGTGCCAGCAGCCTGGACAGGAGCACAGATACGCAGTATTTT | CASSLDRSTDTQYF
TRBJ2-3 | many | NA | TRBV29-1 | TGCAGCGTTTGCTCTCTTAGCAGCACAGATACGCAGTATTTT | CSVCSLSSTDTQYF
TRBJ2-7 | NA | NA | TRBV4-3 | TGCGCCAGCAGCCAAGAGCTCATTGGGAGCTCCTACGAGCAGTACTTC | CASSQELIGSSYEQYF
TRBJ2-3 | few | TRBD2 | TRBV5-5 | TGTGCCAGCAGCCTACTAGCGGGGGGGCCGATTACGCAGTATTTT | CASSLLAGGPITQYF
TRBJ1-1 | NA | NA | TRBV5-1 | TGCGCCAGCAGCTTGGATGGAGGGATCCTTATGAACACTGAAGCTTTCTTT | CASSLDGGILMNTEAFF
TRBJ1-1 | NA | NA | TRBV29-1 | TGCAGCGTCTCTATGTGGGCACGAGGGGCGGAGACTGAAGCTTTCTTT | CSVSMWARGAETEAFF
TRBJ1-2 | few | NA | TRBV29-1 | TGCAGCGTTGCGGCAGGGGACTATGGCTACACCTTC | CSVAAGDYGYTF
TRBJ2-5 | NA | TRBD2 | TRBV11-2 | TGTGCCAGCAGCTATATAACTAGCGGGGGCCCGTACCAAGAGACCCAGTACTTC | CASSYITSGGPYQETQYF
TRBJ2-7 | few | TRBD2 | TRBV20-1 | TGCAGTGCTAGAGCATCTCGGTTGGCGGGGGGCTCATCATACGAGCAGTACTTC | CSARASRLAGGSSYEQYF
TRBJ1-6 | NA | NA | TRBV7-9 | TGTGCCAGCAGCTTATGGGGCAGGCACTCCTATAATTCACCCCTCCACTTT | CASSLWGRHSYNSPLHF
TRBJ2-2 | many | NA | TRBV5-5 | TGTGCCAGCAGCTTGGTTCCTGCCGGGGAGCTGTTTTTT | CASSLVPAGELFF
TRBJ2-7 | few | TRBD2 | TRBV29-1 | TGCAGCGTCCTCATTTTTGCGGGGGTAGGTAGAACCTACGAGCAGTACTTC | CSVLIFAGVGRTYEQYF
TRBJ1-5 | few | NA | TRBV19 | TGTGCCAGTAGTATATCTATATTCAATCAGCCCCAGCATTTT | CASSISIFNQPQHF
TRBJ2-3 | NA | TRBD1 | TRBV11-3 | TGTGCCAGCAGCTTAGATGGACAGGGATCAAGCACAGATACGCAGTATTTT | CASSLDGQGSSTDTQYF